Listed here are 14 T cell receptor beta chains from one sample, sequenced in a study of human T cells and chemical hapten exposure. One entry per CDR3 protein results from TCRdb running MiXCR on the RACE reads. The table has roughly 380,000 distinct CDR3 sequences, 5.1% seen once. Time point here: pre-sensitization, week 0. Stated treatment: therapeutic diphenylcyclopropenone sensitization with weekly scalp DPC. The input for sequencing was whole blood, taken in connection with sensitization to the hapten diphenylcyclopropenone (DPC). The receptor source for this set is a woman in her 50s with alopecia areata. Some clones in this sample may be carry-over from other donors' samples.

At least ten counts were recorded for this clonotype. This sequence joins TRBV6-2 or TRBV6-3 and TRBJ1-2; no firm D call. Trimming left V 0 bases short and J 10 bases short, with 6 bases between. The length of the CDR3 is 11 residues. Germline values: CDR1 MNHEY, CDR2 SVGEGT. The CDR3 spells CASSYSRDYTF. The CDR3 nucleotides read TGTGCCAGCAGTTACTCGAGAGACTACACCTTC.

This clonotype was seen many times. CDR3 sequence: CASSSPGLVEGTDTQYF. In DNA, the CDR3 is TGTGCCAGCAGTTCCCCCGGACTAGTAGAAGGCACAGATACGCAGTATTTT. This sequence joins TRBV28 and TRBJ2-3; 7 nucleotides match TRBD2. The germline gives CDR1 MDHEN, CDR2 SYDVKM. This CDR3 has 17 amino acids. V was clipped by 4 bases and J by 1 base; unmatched bases: 11.

This clonotype was observed at least ten times. V gene TRBV28 combines with J gene TRBJ2-3, with 7 positions matching TRBD1. Germline-derived CDR1 and CDR2 are MDHEN and SYDVKM. V gave up 3 bases and J gave up 0 bases; unmatched junction bases: 3. This CDR3 is 15 amino acids long. CDR3 residues: CASSFRGISTDTQYF. CDR3 bases: TGTGCCAGCAGTTTCAGGGGGATTAGCACAGATACGCAGTATTTT.

This clonotype has a count of ten or more. The CDR3 region has the DNA TGTGCCAGCAGCCCCCGACAGGGGGCGGGAGAACAGTTCTTC. Its translation is CASSPRQGAGEQFF. This chain joins TRBV7-2 and TRBJ2-1; 10 nucleotides agree with TRBD1. The V gene end was trimmed by 5 bases and the J gene end by 13 bases; junction bases not matched to a gene: 11. There are 14 residues in the CDR3. The V gene's germline CDR1 is SGHTA and CDR2 FQGNSA.

This clonotype was observed many times. The chain carries TRBV6-5 and TRBJ1-2, with 8 positions matching TRBD1. There are 12 residues in the CDR3. Trimming cost V 4 bases and J 6 bases; bases outside gene matches: 1. The V gene's germline CDR1 is MNHEY and CDR2 SVGAGI. CDR3 loop: CASSWTGNGYTF. The CDR3, as DNA: TGTGCCAGCAGTTGGACAGGGAATGGCTACACCTTC.

The chain uses TRBV7-6 and TRBJ2-1, with D unclear. CDR1 and CDR2 (germline): SGHVS, FNYEAQ. Deletions cut 5 bases from V and 0 bases from J, with 14 bases between. This CDR3 is built from 16 residues. The CDR3 coding sequence is TGTGCCAGCAGCCAAGGGTCGCAGAGCTCCTACAATGAGCAGTTCTTC. Protein product: CASSQGSQSSYNEQFF.

This clonotype was detected ten times or more. The chain combines TRBV6-5 with TRBJ2-7; D gene unclear. The CDR3 has 13 amino acids. Germline CDR1 MNHEY, CDR2 SVGAGI. The V gene lost 4 bases and the J gene lost 4 bases, with 11 bases spanning the gap. CDR3: CASSWGPAYEQYF. DNA of the CDR3: TGTGCCAGCAGTTGGGGTCCGGCTTACGAGCAGTACTTC.

The table lists this clonotype with a few counts. The CDR3 DNA sequence: TGTGCCAGCAGCCGCCCTAGCGGGGGTGAGACCCAGTACTTC. Its protein product is CASSRPSGGETQYF. The V call is TRBV7-9, the J call TRBJ2-5, with 10 bases identical to TRBD2. This CDR3 is built from 14 residues. Per germline, CDR1 SEHNR and CDR2 FQNEAQ (reference sequence). Trimming removed 5 bases from V and 5 bases from J; junction bases left unmatched: 5.

This clonotype was seen ten or more times. The V gene is TRBV18, the J gene TRBJ2-1; D unresolved. V lost 6 bases to trimming and J lost 6 bases, with 12 bases between them. CDR1 KGHSH and CDR2 LQKENI come from the germline V gene. CDR3 size: 13 residues. CDR3: CASSLAVPNEQFF. The CDR3 DNA reads TGTGCCAGCTCGTTGGCAGTACCCAATGAGCAGTTCTTC.

This clonotype has more than one count but fewer than ten. The chain employs TRBV18 and TRBJ2-5; 7 nucleotides agree with TRBD1. Germline values: CDR1 KGHSH, CDR2 LQKENI. The V and J ends lost 4 bases and 4 bases, in that order; junction bases with no gene match: 9. The length of the CDR3 is 15 residues. CDR3 DNA: TGTGCCAGCTCACTACGACAGGGTCGGACAGAGACCCAGTACTTC. This translates into CASSLRQGRTETQYF. Looking up the rest from reference TRBV18 and TRBJ2-5 gives the full variable domain: NAGVMQNPRHLVRRRGQEARLRCSPMKGHSHVYWYRQLPEEGLKFMVYLQKENIIDESGMPKERFSAEFPKEGPSILRIQQVVRGDSAAYFCASSLRQGRTETQYFGPGTRLLVL.

This sequence joins TRBV29-1 and TRBJ2-3; 9 bases line up with TRBD2. V was clipped by 6 bases and J by 6 bases; unmatched bases: 7. CDR3 length equals 13 residues. Germline V gives CDR1 SQVTM, CDR2 ANQGSEA. DNA for the CDR3: TGCAGCGTAGTCGCGGGAGGGCGGGATACGCAGTATTTT. Translated, it gives CSVVAGGRDTQYF.

There are many counts of this clonotype. The rearrangement links TRBV5-6 to TRBJ2-1; 8 nucleotides match TRBD2. The ends lost 3 bases at V and 4 bases at J; junction bases unmatched: 12. This CDR3 contains 17 residues. Germline-derived CDR1 and CDR2 are SGHDT and YYEEEE. This CDR3 is CASSSPTRGDTYNEQFF. For the CDR3, the DNA is TGTGCCAGCAGCTCCCCGACGCGGGGGGACACTTACAATGAGCAGTTCTTC.

This clonotype was recorded at least ten times. The V and J genes are TRBV6-1 and TRBJ2-5; 8 nucleotides match TRBD2. Germline V lookup: CDR1 MNHNS, CDR2 SASEGT. V dropped 6 bases and J dropped 5; count of bases not matched to a gene: 8. The CDR3 covers 14 residues. The CDR3 spells CASRPGLGPETQYF. For the CDR3, the DNA is TGTGCCAGCAGACCGGGACTAGGGCCCGAGACCCAGTACTTC.

This clonotype was counted only a few times. The chain uses TRBV28 and TRBJ1-2; D not resolved. V was trimmed by 6 bases and J by 4 bases, leaving 15 bases between them. This CDR3 is built from 14 residues. CDR1 is MDHEN, CDR2 SYDVKM, per germline. CDR3 nucleotide sequence: TGTGCCAGCAGCTCTGGAGGCAGGTTCTATGGCTACACCTTC. It translates to CASSSGGRFYGYTF.